This T cell receptor (beta chain) was captured by sequencing in a study of cytomegalovirus exposure and HLA in healthy donors. Notes on the study in general: In a later analysis, productive TCRs from donors in an Asian-associated ancestry cluster reportedly carried fewer N-insertions than the cohort mean. A later analysis linked a missense variant in DCLRE1C to the trimming of TCR beta V and J genes. Within an earlier analysis, most TCR beta V segments proved productive either about 90% or about 30% of the time.

Germline V gives CDR1 SEHNR, CDR2 FQNEAQ (reference sequence). This CDR3 is 14 amino acids long. After removal of 6 bases from V and 4 bases from J, the junction contained 6 bases not matched to a gene. With regard to this clone: Its antigen is undetermined.

PCR primers comprised 60 Vbeta and 13 Jbeta primers. Produced via immunoSEQ multiplex PCR; TCRdb's table is partial and in-frame only. The data contain 110,000 to 150,000 clones, about two thirds of them singletons. This sequence originates from a man aged 35-49 years in good health and CMV-seronegative. The sequenced material came from PBMCs. This chain links TRBV7-9 with TRBJ1-1; 9 bases align to TRBD1. The CDR3 DNA reads TGTGCCAGCAGGGTGACAGGGGGTTCCACTGAAGCTTTCTTT. Translated: CASRVTGGSTEAFF. Drawing the rest from reference TRBV7-9 and TRBJ1-1, the complete variable domain is DTGVSQNPRHKITKRGQNVTFRCDPISEHNRLYWYRQTLGQGPEFLTYFQNEAQLEKSRLLSDRFSAERPKGSFSTLEIQRTEQGDSAMYLCASRVTGGSTEAFFGQGTRLTVV.